The clone carrying this T cell receptor beta chain was observed a single time. This sample is part of a study of control samples from healthy donors and cancer patients. The assay was immunoSEQ multiplex PCR, and TCRdb's table has in-frame clones only and misses some. Of about 85,000 clones in the sample, approximately 90% were seen once. The CDR3 has 15 residues. Germline CDR1 and CDR2: SEHNR and FQNEAQ (reference sequence). J lost 3 bases, V lost 4 bases, and 6 bases had no gene match. Source material: blood. The source of this sequence is a woman in her late teens or twenties in good health. This chain links TRBV7-9 with TRBJ2-3, with 8 nucleotides matching TRBD1. For the CDR3, the DNA is TGTGCCAGCAGCTCGGACAGGGAACGAACAGATACGCAGTATTTT. It encodes CASSSDRERTDTQYF.